This T cell receptor (beta chain) was sequenced in a study of blood T cell repertoires in COVID-19. Clones were read by immunoSEQ multiplex PCR, and TCRdb kept only the in-frame ones, dropping some. The sample yields about 160,000 clones, more than 75% seen once. Germline V gene data show CDR1 as SQVTM and CDR2 as ANQGSEA. V gave up 6 bases and J gave up 4 bases; unmatched junction bases: 6. There are 13 residues in the CDR3. Sequenced material: peripheral blood. The receptor was isolated from a woman in her fifties or sixties with COVID-19, enrolled during active disease. This chain joins TRBV29-1 and TRBJ2-7, with 10 nucleotides matching TRBD1. The CDR3 here is CSVVTGGSYEQYF. The DNA of the CDR3 is TGCAGCGTCGTGACAGGGGGCTCTTACGAGCAGTACTTC.